The rows below give T cell receptor beta chains drawn from one sample of a study of T-cell reconstitution after alpha-beta-depleted transplantation in children. Each CDR3 protein is one row after TCRdb ran MiXCR on the PCR reads. The sample records roughly 350,000 distinct CDR3 sequences, roughly 15% being singletons. Sequences were derived from PBMCs, mostly from graft donor cells, sampled 360 days after TCRalphabeta/CD19-depleted stem cell transplant. These receptors originate from a male patient aged 2-15 years who had a stem cell transplant for acute lymphoblastic leukemia, so the T cells may come from the graft donor. CDR3s include the opening cysteine and the closing phenylalanine or tryptophan. A D gene is named only where the DNA matches it firmly. Expanded clones are given a class, and other clones once, few, many or no size at all.

>once|16|TRBV18|TRBD2|TRBJ2-5
TGTGCCAGCTCACCGCTGAGCGGGGGCCCCCAAGAGACCCAGTACTTC
CASSPLSGGPQETQYF
>many|18|TRBV4-3|.|TRBJ2-2
TGCGCCAGCAGCCAAGTACCCATTGGGTACTCCAACACCGGGGAGCTGTTTTTT
CASSQVPIGYSNTGELFF
>many|12|TRBV20-1|.|TRBJ1-2
TGCAGTGCTAAGGTTGTGATCAATGGCTACACCTTC
CSAKVVINGYTF
>few|14|TRBV20-1|TRBD1|TRBJ2-1
TGCAGTGCTAGAGCCCGGGACAGGGACAATGAGCAGTTCTTC
CSARARDRDNEQFF
>many|15|TRBV28|TRBD1|TRBJ2-2
TGTGCCAGCACGGGGAGACAGGGTAACACCGGGGAGCTGTTTTTT
CASTGRQGNTGELFF
>once|14|TRBV20-1|TRBD2|TRBJ2-7
TGCAGTGCTAGAGGACTAGCGTTGCCCTACGAGCAGTACTTC
CSARGLALPYEQYF
>many|14|TRBV5-1|.|TRBJ2-3
TGCGCCAGCAGCTCGACCCCTTACACAGATACGCAGTATTTT
CASSSTPYTDTQYF
>few|15|TRBV5-1|TRBD1|TRBJ1-6
TGCGCCAGCAGCCGCGGACAGGGCAGTAATTCACCCCTCCACTTT
CASSRGQGSNSPLHF
>.|12|TRBV29-1|.|TRBJ2-1
TGCAGCGTCTCGACCCTAAGCCATGAGCAGTTCTTC
CSVSTLSHEQFF
>.|15|TRBV6-1|TRBD1|TRBJ2-5
TGTGCCAGCAGTGGCCGGGACAGGTACCAAGAGACCCAGTACTTC
CASSGRDRYQETQYF
>.|14|TRBV6-1|.|TRBJ2-1
TGTGCCAGCAGTCCTTCCGGGACCCAAAATGAGCAGTTCTTC
CASSPSGTQNEQFF
>few|17|TRBV21-1|.|TRBJ1-4
TGTGCCAGCAGCGAAAGGGGGAACCCCTCGTTAGATGAAAAACTGTTTTTT
CASSERGNPSLDEKLFF
>.|16|TRBV4-2|.|TRBJ1-2
TGTGCCAGCAGCCCGCAATACGGCGTTGCCCTCTATGGCTACACCTTC
CASSPQYGVALYGYTF
>few|15|TRBV5-1|.|TRBJ2-1
TGCGCCAGCGCTCTCGCAGGACGGATCATAGATGAGCAGTTCTTC
CASALAGRIIDEQFF
>.|15|TRBV4-1|.|TRBJ2-7
TGCGCCAGCAGCCAAGGGGTCTCCCGAGGGAGCGGGCAGTACTTC
CASSQGVSRGSGQYF
>.|17|TRBV20-1|TRBD2|TRBJ2-2
TGCAGTGCTAGAGATCAAGGGACTAGCGGGAGTAGGGGGGAGCTGTTTTTT
CSARDQGTSGSRGELFF
>few|17|TRBV3-1|TRBD2|TRBJ2-1
TGTGCCAGCAGCCACCCCGGACTAGCGGGCCTATACAATGAGCAGTTCTTC
CASSHPGLAGLYNEQFF
>few|18|TRBV20-1|.|TRBJ2-1
TGCAGTGCTAGAGACCCGGGATCATATCGGAGCTCCTACAATGAGCAGTTCTTC
CSARDPGSYRSSYNEQFF
>few|12|TRBV29-1|.|TRBJ2-7
TGCAGCGTTACTTCGGACGGCTACGAGCAGTACTTC
CSVTSDGYEQYF
>.|16|TRBV3-1|.|TRBJ2-2
TGTGCCAGCAGCCAACTGGGGTGGACGAACACCGGGGAGCTGTTTTTT
CASSQLGWTNTGELFF
>many|14|TRBV5-6|.|TRBJ2-2
TGTGCCAGCAGCCCGGGACAGAACACCGGGGAGCTGTTTTTT
CASSPGQNTGELFF
>.|16|TRBV20-1|.|TRBJ2-7
TGCAGTGCTAGGAGGGTTCCTTTCGAGGCCGCCTACGAGCAGTACTTC
CSARRVPFEAAYEQYF
>few|17|TRBV12-3/TRBV12-4|TRBD2|TRBJ2-1
TGTGCCAGCAGTTTGATCGCTAGCGGGAGGGTACTCAATGAGCAGTTCTTC
CASSLIASGRVLNEQFF
>few|15|TRBV4-3|TRBD2|TRBJ2-1
TGCGCCAGCAGCCCAGAGACTAGCGGGTACAATGAGCAGTTCTTC
CASSPETSGYNEQFF
>many|12|TRBV11-2|.|TRBJ2-1
TGTGCCAGCAGCTTAATAGTCAATGAGCAGTTCTTC
CASSLIVNEQFF
>few|17|TRBV11-2|TRBD2|TRBJ2-1
TGTGCCAGCAGCAAAGGACCGGGACTAGCGGGCCGTAATGAGCAGTTCTTC
CASSKGPGLAGRNEQFF
>.|15|TRBV20-1|TRBD2|TRBJ2-2
TGCAGTGCTAGGGCTAGCGGAACGAACACCGGGGAGCTGTTTTTT
CSARASGTNTGELFF
>many|15|TRBV6-2/TRBV6-3|TRBD2|TRBJ2-1
TGTGCCAGCAGGGATCTAGCGGGAGGCATCAATGAGCAGTTCTTC
CASRDLAGGINEQFF
>few|13|TRBV10-3|.|TRBJ2-3
TGTGCCATCAGTGGACAGCTAGGAGATACGCAGTATTTT
CAISGQLGDTQYF
>few|15|TRBV19|TRBD2|TRBJ2-1
TGTGCCAGTAGTATTGGGGCTAGCGGGAGCGATGAGCAGTTCTTC
CASSIGASGSDEQFF
>.|13|TRBV4-2|.|TRBJ1-2
TGTGCCAGCAGCCAAGATTGGCAGGATGGCTACACCTTC
CASSQDWQDGYTF
>few|12|TRBV28|TRBD1|TRBJ2-7
TGTGCCAGCATCAGGGGGAAATACGAGCAGTACTTC
CASIRGKYEQYF
>many|9|TRBV2|.|TRBJ2-1
TGTGCCAGCGGTATTGAGCAGTTCTTC
CASGIEQFF
>.|16|TRBV19|.|TRBJ1-5
TGTGCCAGTAGTACGAATACCGGGAGTAGCAATCAGCCCCAGCATTTT
CASSTNTGSSNQPQHF
>few|15|TRBV29-1|TRBD2|TRBJ2-7
TGCAGCGTTGAAGATCAGAGGGAGGGCTCCTACGAGCAGTACTTC
CSVEDQREGSYEQYF
>many|15|TRBV28|TRBD1|TRBJ2-7
TGTGCCAGCAGTTCCGCCGGGACAGCATCCTACGAGCAGTACTTC
CASSSAGTASYEQYF
>.|16|TRBV29-1|TRBD2|TRBJ2-2
TGCAGCGTTTCCCGGACTAGCGGGTCTGGTACCGGGGAGCTGTTTTTT
CSVSRTSGSGTGELFF
>few|14|TRBV29-1|.|TRBJ1-4
TGCAGCGTGGAGATTCAGGGGAGTGGCGAAAAACTGTTTTTT
CSVEIQGSGEKLFF
>.|15|TRBV9|TRBD1|TRBJ1-1
TGTGCCAGCAGCGCCCGGGACAGTCGGAACACTGAAGCTTTCTTT
CASSARDSRNTEAFF
>.|17|TRBV4-1|TRBD1|TRBJ2-5
TGCGCCAGCAGCCAAGCCCAGGACAGGGAGATTAGAGAGACCCAGTACTTC
CASSQAQDREIRETQYF
>many|15|TRBV10-3|TRBD2|TRBJ2-3
TGTGCCATGACTAGCGGGAGGGCCGATACAGATACGCAGTATTTT
CAMTSGRADTDTQYF
>.|13|TRBV12-3/TRBV12-4|.|TRBJ2-5
TGTGCCAGCAGTTTATCCAGGGGAGAGACCCAGTACTTC
CASSLSRGETQYF
>few|12|TRBV6-2/TRBV6-3|.|TRBJ2-1
TGTGCCAGCAGTTACACCCGGGACTGGCAGTTCTTC
CASSYTRDWQFF
>few|14|TRBV28|.|TRBJ1-2
TGTGCCAGCAGTTCTCCGACAGAATTCTATGGCTACACCTTC
CASSSPTEFYGYTF
>.|11|TRBV5-6|TRBD1|TRBJ2-7
TGTGCCAGCAGCTGCCGGACAGGGGAACACTTC
CASSCRTGEHF
>.|15|TRBV11-2|.|TRBJ1-1
TGTGCCAGCAGCTTATGGGGGAACATGAACACTGAAGCTTTCTTT
CASSLWGNMNTEAFF
>.|16|TRBV4-1|.|TRBJ2-7
TGCGCCAGCAGCCAAGTAAGCAGGGGAGTCTCCTACGAGCGGTACTTC
CASSQVSRGVSYERYF
>.|14|TRBV15|.|TRBJ2-4
TGTGCCACCAGCAAGGGACCGGCCAAAAACATTCAGTACTTC
CATSKGPAKNIQYF
>few|15|TRBV5-1|.|TRBJ2-1
TGCGCCAGCAGCTTCTCGGAATTTTCCTACAATGAGCAGTTCTTC
CASSFSEFSYNEQFF
>many|14|TRBV20-1|.|TRBJ2-5
TGCAGTGCTAGACCTTGGACCAGTCAAGAGACCCAGTACTTC
CSARPWTSQETQYF
>.|14|TRBV10-3|.|TRBJ2-3
TGTGCCATCACCACTTCTCTGATCACAGATACGCAGTATTTT
CAITTSLITDTQYF